Following are 4 T cell receptor beta chains from one sample sequenced in a study of blood T cell repertoires in COVID-19 (dated by TCRdb to about 2020). Libraries were built with the immunoSEQ multiplex PCR assay. Here the immuneACCESS table is served through TCRdb, limited to in-frame sequences with V and J called. Missing clones are a known gap in these copies; in checked studies unresolved V genes cover under half, and the rest lacks a known reason. Across this sample there are hundreds of thousands of clones, with about 91% seen only once. The top ten clonotypes cover 5% to 6.5% of the sample. The specimen sequenced was peripheral blood. The receptors were sampled from a woman in her thirties with COVID-19, enrolled during active disease.

In its sample, this clone was seen once. This chain joins TRBV21-1 and TRBJ2-3; the table's D gene call, TRBD2, was not cross checked with the DNA. TRBV21-1 is flagged as a pseudogene. The CDR3 has 17 residues. The CDR3 nucleotides are TGTGCCAGCAGCAACCCACGGGGGGCAGGGCGCACAGATACGCAGTATTTT. This encodes CASSNPRGAGRTDTQYF.

The V call is TRBV25-1, the J call TRBJ2-7; 8 bases are a match to TRBD1. CDR3 size: 13 residues. V was clipped by 9 bases and J by 2 bases; unmatched bases: 6. Germline CDR1 and CDR2: MGHDK and SYGVNS. The CDR3 DNA reads TGTGCCAGAAAACAGGGGGAAACCTACGAGCAGTACGTC. Its protein product is CARKQGETYEQYV.

CDR3 sequence: CASSLGQGVVTEAFF. The CDR3 DNA sequence: TGTGCCAGCAGCTTAGGTCAGGGGGTGGTGACTGAAGCTTTCTTT. V and J are TRBV11-2 and TRBJ1-1, with 7 bases aligning to TRBD1. The V gene end was trimmed by 1 base and the J gene end by 5 bases; junction bases not matched to a gene: 7. The germline CDR1 and CDR2 sequences are SGHAT and FQNNGV. The CDR3 runs to 15 residues.

The chain uses TRBV3-1 (or the pseudogene TRBV3-2) and TRBJ1-2; no firm D call. The CDR3 runs to 11 residues. Trimming stripped 1 base from V and 13 bases from J, with 10 bases between. Looked up from germline, CDR1 is LGHDT and CDR2 is YNNKEL (reference sequence). CDR3 loop: CASSQGKRLTF. The CDR3 coding sequence is TGTGCCAGCAGCCAAGGGAAACGACTCACCTTC.